These 13 T cell receptor beta chains originate from one sample sequenced in a study of T-cell memory formation after mild COVID-19. TCRdb recomputed calls from the 5' RACE reads with MiXCR, one row per CDR3 protein. This sample yields approximately 260,000 distinct CDR3 sequences, of which over 15% are seen a single time; 3.5% belongs to the top ten. The sequencing input was PBMCs or a T cell subset sorted from them (not recorded which). These receptors came from a man younger than 35 who had mild COVID-19 (a few samples of this study predate the infection). Cell type and time point are not known.

This clonotype was counted ten times or more. The chain couples TRBV3-1 to TRBJ2-1, with a tentative D call TRBD2 (7 bases). CDR1 is LGHDT, CDR2 YNNKEL, per germline (reference sequence). V gave up 7 bases and J gave up 5 bases, with 18 bases separating them. The CDR3 is 15 residues long. In DNA, the CDR3 is TGTGCCAGCAAAATCTTGGGCGGGGGCGACAATGAGCAGTTCTTC. Protein sequence: CASKILGGGDNEQFF.

Only a few counts were recorded for this clonotype. The genes are TRBV28 and TRBJ1-1; 9 positions agree with TRBD1. CDR3 length: 14 residues. The junction had 9 bases not matched to a gene; V was cut back by 8 bases and J by 5 bases. The germline V gene encodes CDR1 MDHEN and CDR2 SYDVKM. CDR3 region: CASRAGQGFTEAFF. The CDR3 coding sequence is TGTGCCAGCCGGGCGGGACAGGGCTTTACTGAAGCTTTCTTT. Full variable domain (remainder filled in from reference TRBV28 and TRBJ1-1): DVKVTQSSRYLVKRTGEKVFLECVQDMDHENMFWYRQDPGLGLRLIYFSYDVKMKEKGDIPEGYSVSREKKERFSLILESASTNQTSMYLCASRAGQGFTEAFFGQGTRLTVV.

The chain combines TRBV4-2 with TRBJ1-2; TRBD1 aligns across 9 bases. Germline V lookup: CDR1 LGHNA, CDR2 YNFKEQ. Unmatched junction bases numbered 5, after V lost 0 bases and J lost 9 bases. The CDR3 is 14 amino acids. As DNA, the CDR3 is TGTGCCAGCAGCCAAGAGGGAACAGGGGGCCGCTACACCTTC. It specifies CASSQEGTGGRYTF.

There are a few counts of this clonotype. The rearrangement links TRBV5-1 to TRBJ1-1, with D unresolved. Trimming removed 3 bases from V and 4 bases from J, with 16 bases in between. The length of the CDR3 is 15 residues. Germline CDR1 and CDR2: SGHRS and YFSETQ. CDR3 loop: CASSSSPHGGTEAFF. As DNA, the CDR3 is TGCGCCAGCAGCTCGTCACCCCACGGAGGCACTGAAGCTTTCTTT.

This clonotype appeared a few times. The chain is built from TRBV2 and TRBJ2-2, with D hard to call. CDR1 SNHLY and CDR2 FYNNEI come from the germline V gene. Trimming cost V 9 bases and J 7 bases, with 15 bases left between them. CDR3 size: 13 residues. The CDR3 loop reads CASHRLWGGELFF. The CDR3 nucleotides read TGTGCCAGTCATCGCCTGTGGGGCGGGGAGCTGTTTTTT. The full variable domain, its missing parts supplied by reference TRBV2 and TRBJ2-2, is EPEVTQTPSHQVTQMGQEVILRCVPISNHLYFYWYRQILGQKVEFLVSFYNNEISEKSEIFDDQFSVERPDGSNFTLKIRSTKLEDSAMYFCASHRLWGGELFFGEGSRLTVL.

This clonotype has just a few counts. This CDR3 reads CASSLAGKQYF. The CDR3 DNA follows: TGTGCCAGCAGCTTAGCAGGGAAGCAGTACTTC. The rearrangement uses TRBV7-6 and TRBJ2-7, with no clear D. The length of the CDR3 is 11 residues. Germline CDR1 reads SGHVS; CDR2 reads FNYEAQ. The V and J ends lost 0 bases and 8 bases respectively, with 5 bases between them.

The chain is built from TRBV12-3 or TRBV12-4 and TRBJ2-2; 8 nucleotides match TRBD2. Trimming cost V 6 bases and J 3 bases; bases outside gene matches: 6. The CDR3 extends over 15 amino acids. The CDR3 sequence is CASRIAGSHTGELFF. CDR3 nucleotides: TGTGCCAGCAGAATAGCGGGGTCGCACACCGGGGAGCTGTTTTTT.

The chain links TRBV7-9 to TRBJ2-3; D possibly corresponds to TRBD2 (7 bases). Trimming left V 2 bases short and J 3 bases short, with 12 bases between. Germline assignment: CDR1 SEHNR and CDR2 FQNEAQ (reference sequence). This CDR3 is 15 amino acids long. In nucleotides, the CDR3 is TGTGCCAGCAGCTTAAGGGGGGGCATAACAGATACGCAGTATTTT. It yields the protein CASSLRGGITDTQYF.

This clonotype occurred a few times. The chain combines TRBV6-5 with TRBJ1-2; possibly TRBD1 for D (5 bases). The length of the CDR3 is 14 residues. Trimming pared 6 bases from V and 3 bases from J, leaving 14 bases between. CDR1 and CDR2 from the germline V gene are MNHEY and SVGAGI. DNA for the CDR3: TGTGCCAGCAGAACATATGGGGGACACTATGGCTACACCTTC. It encodes CASRTYGGHYGYTF.

The gene calls are TRBV5-4 and TRBJ2-7; 12 bases line up with TRBD1. The CDR3 is 14 amino acids. From germline, CDR1 is SGHNT and CDR2 YYREEE (reference sequence). Trimming cost V 4 bases and J 7 bases; bases outside gene matches: 6. The CDR3, as DNA: TGTGCCAGCAGCCCCGGGACAGGGGGCCGGGAGCAGTACTTC. Its translation: CASSPGTGGREQYF.

CDR3 DNA sequence: TGCAGTGCTAACGGACTAGCGGGGGGTCGGTACGAGCAGTACTTC. It specifies CSANGLAGGRYEQYF. The V and J genes are TRBV20-1 and TRBJ2-7, with 14 nucleotides matching TRBD2. There are 15 residues in the CDR3. Germline V gives CDR1 DFQATT, CDR2 SNEGSKA (reference sequence). Unmatched junction bases numbered 6, after V lost 4 bases and J lost 4 bases.

This chain uses TRBV28 with TRBJ2-7; D is unresolved. Germline V gene lookup returns CDR1 MDHEN and CDR2 SYDVKM. Trimming pared 5 bases from V and 2 bases from J, leaving 13 bases between. The CDR3 is 14 amino acids. The CDR3 is CASSSPVGTYEQYF. The DNA of the CDR3 is TGTGCCAGCAGTAGCCCCGTGGGAACCTACGAGCAGTACTTC.

This clonotype appeared a few times. The chain has TRBV18 and TRBJ2-3; no reliable D call. V dropped 4 bases and J dropped 2 bases, with 13 bases sitting between them. CDR3 size: 15 residues. CDR1 and CDR2 (germline): KGHSH, LQKENI. The CDR3 DNA is TGTGCCAGCTCACTTACCCGCGCAGACACAGATACGCAGTATTTT. This sequence encodes CASSLTRADTDTQYF.